One and the same sample provided the 12 T cell receptor beta chains below, sequenced in a study of blood T cell repertoires in COVID-19. Data came from immunoSEQ multiplex PCR; TCRdb stores just in-frame clones and leaves some out. The table includes 400,000 to 450,000 clones, roughly 91% detected once. The sample taken for sequencing was PBMCs or T cells enriched from blood (not recorded which). The receptor source for this set is a man aged 18 to 35 who had recovered from COVID-19.

The chain has TRBV13 and TRBJ1-2; no definite D call. The CDR3 extends over 15 amino acids. Germline lookup yields CDR1 PRHDT and CDR2 FYEKMQ (reference sequence). Trimming cost V 2 bases and J 7 bases, with 17 bases left between them. CDR3 protein: CASSLHGNSDGGYTF. In nucleotides, the CDR3 is TGTGCCAGCAGCTTACACGGGAATTCGGACGGTGGCTACACCTTC. The full variable domain, rest sourced from reference TRBV13 and TRBJ1-2, is AAGVIQSPRHLIKEKRETATLKCYPIPRHDTVYWYQQGPGQDPQFLISFYEKMQSDKGSIPDRFSAQQFSDYHSELNMSSLELGDSALYFCASSLHGNSDGGYTFGSGTRLTVV.

The chain combines TRBV20-1 with TRBJ2-1; TRBD2 aligns across 7 bases. V was clipped by 3 bases and J by 5 bases; unmatched bases: 4. Per germline, CDR1 DFQATT and CDR2 SNEGSKA (reference sequence). The CDR3 is 13 residues long. Here the CDR3 reads CSASKSGDNEQFF. In nucleotides, the CDR3 is TGCAGTGCTAGTAAGAGCGGGGACAATGAGCAGTTCTTC.

This clone was recorded only once. The chain has TRBV4-1 and TRBJ1-1; D is possibly TRBD1 (5 bases). The germline V and J ends were trimmed by 0 bases and 4 bases, with 15 bases remaining between them. CDR1 and CDR2 (germline): MGHRA, YSYEKL. This CDR3 comprises 16 residues. CDR3 protein: CASSQEGGRRTTEAFF. DNA of the CDR3: TGCGCCAGCAGCCAAGAGGGGGGACGCAGAACCACTGAAGCTTTCTTT.

The chain uses TRBV7-2 and TRBJ1-2; D may be TRBD1 (6 bases). V lost 3 bases and J 7 bases, leaving 15 bases between the germline ends. Germline V gene sequence: CDR1 SGHTA, CDR2 FQGNSA. The CDR3 is made up of 14 amino acids. CDR3 nucleotides: TGTGCCAGCAGCTTGCAATCAGGGGCGGGTGGCTACACCTTC. Translating it yields CASSLQSGAGGYTF.

The V gene is TRBV6-1, the J gene TRBJ2-3; 10 bases agree with TRBD1. CDR1 and CDR2 (germline): MNHNS, SASEGT. The CDR3 runs 16 residues. V was clipped by 3 bases and J by 6 bases; unmatched bases: 9. Here the CDR3 reads CASSDQTGGVLDTQYF. In DNA, the CDR3 is TGTGCCAGCAGTGATCAGACAGGGGGCGTCTTGGATACGCAGTATTTT.

This chain joins TRBV7-2 and TRBJ1-5; TRBD1 agrees at 7 bases. Germline assignment: CDR1 SGHTA and CDR2 FQGNSA. The ends lost 4 bases at V and 5 bases at J; junction bases unmatched: 8. This CDR3 contains 15 residues. The CDR3 protein is CASSYYRGPYQPQHF. The DNA for the CDR3 is TGTGCCAGCAGCTATTACAGGGGTCCCTATCAGCCCCAGCATTTT. Drawing the rest from reference TRBV7-2 and TRBJ1-5, the complete variable domain is GAGVSQSPSNKVTEKGKDVELRCDPISGHTALYWYRQSLGQGLEFLIYFQGNSAPDKSGLPSDRFSAERTGGSVSTLTIQRTQQEDSAVYLCASSYYRGPYQPQHFGDGTRLSIL.

This clone was observed a handful of times. The chain uses TRBV29-1 and TRBJ2-7; the match to TRBD1 covers 9 bases. The CDR3 loop spans 16 amino acids. V shed 5 bases and J 1 base; nucleotides not matched to a gene: 12. The germline V gene encodes CDR1 SQVTM and CDR2 ANQGSEA. This CDR3 reads CSVSGVPGQGSYEQYF. In DNA, the CDR3 is TGCAGCGTTTCGGGGGTACCGGGACAGGGATCCTACGAGCAGTACTTC.

V gene TRBV5-4 combines with J gene TRBJ2-1; TRBD2 aligns across 13 bases. Looked up from germline, CDR1 is SGHNT and CDR2 is YYREEE (reference sequence). The CDR3 length is 18 residues. The V gene end was trimmed by 1 base and the J gene end by 9 bases; junction bases not matched to a gene: 13. The CDR3 region is CASSLRLAGGSSATEQFF. CDR3 in DNA: TGTGCCAGCAGCTTGCGACTAGCGGGGGGTTCCAGTGCCACTGAGCAGTTCTTC.

The chain joins TRBV6-1 to TRBJ2-7; possible D gene TRBD2, 5 bases. Trimming shortened V by 0 bases and J by 4 bases, and 13 bases separated the two germline ends. The CDR3 runs to 15 residues. Per germline, CDR1 MNHNS and CDR2 SASEGT. For the CDR3, the DNA is TGTGCCAGCAGTGAAGCCCAAATACTAGGGTACGAGCAGTACTTC. Its protein is CASSEAQILGYEQYF.

CDR3 amino acids: CARRRRPPSYEQYF. The DNA of the CDR3 is TGCGCCAGACGGCGGAGACCACCCTCCTACGAGCAGTACTTC. The gene calls are TRBV10-1 and TRBJ2-7; D remains ambiguous. The CDR3 runs 14 residues. Trimming removed 9 bases at V and 0 bases at J, with 15 bases between. Germline V CDR1 and CDR2: WNHNN, SYGVQD (reference sequence).

The CDR3 DNA reads as TGCGCCAGCAGGGGGCTTGAAAATGAGCAGTTCTTC. Translation: CASRGLENEQFF. The chain carries TRBV10-2 and TRBJ2-1, with a possible D match to TRBD1 (5 bases). CDR3 length equals 12 residues. Germline V gene data show CDR1 as WSHSY and CDR2 as SAAADI. Deletions cut 6 bases from V and 7 bases from J, with 10 bases between.

The gene calls are TRBV30 and TRBJ2-7; 9 positions match TRBD2. Trimming at V came to 2 bases and at J to 7 bases, leaving 6 bases not matched to a gene. The CDR3 runs to 13 residues. Per germline, CDR1 GTSNPN and CDR2 SVGIG (reference sequence). The DNA of the CDR3 is TGTGCCTGGAGTATTGCGGGAGGGGGGGAGCAGTACTTC. Translated, it gives CAWSIAGGGEQYF.